A selection of T cell receptor beta chains follows, all from one sample in a study of technical replicates of blood from several donors. Here immunoSEQ multiplex PCR was the method, and the copy in TCRdb shows in-frame clones only, minus some. The table lists just over 70,000 clones, about 94% of them singletons. Sequenced material: T cells isolated from PBMCs. These receptors were collected from a human donor in good health. CDR3s include the opening cysteine and the closing phenylalanine or tryptophan. A D gene is named only where the DNA matches it firmly. Some rows mark clone size as missing; the rest say once, few, many or name a class of expanded clone.

d_call	clone_size	v_call	cdr3_length	j_call	cdr3_nt	cdr3_aa
TRBD2	once	TRBV11-2	15	TRBJ2-1	TGTGCCAGCAGATACTCGGGACTAGCGGGAGGAGAGCAGTTCTTC	CASRYSGLAGGEQFF
.	.	TRBV13	13	TRBJ2-5	TGTGCCAGCAGCTTAGCACTTCAAGAGACCCAGTACTTC	CASSLALQETQYF
TRBD2	.	TRBV9	16	TRBJ2-2	TGTGCCAGCAGCGCCCCTCTAGCGGGAGGGAAAGGGGAGCTGTTTTTT	CASSAPLAGGKGELFF
.	.	TRBV7-3	13	TRBJ2-2	TGTGCCAGCAGCTTAGCGGACACCGGGGAGCTGTTTTTT	CASSLADTGELFF
.	.	TRBV4-1	14	TRBJ2-5	TGCGCCAGCAGCCAACTTTTTTATGTGGAGACCCAGTACTTC	CASSQLFYVETQYF
TRBD1	.	TRBV19	15	TRBJ2-7	TGTGCCAGTAGTATCGGACAGGGGCAAGTCTACGAGCAGTACTTC	CASSIGQGQVYEQYF
.	.	TRBV28	12	TRBJ1-5	TGTGCCAGCAGTTTAACAAATCAGCCCCAGCATTTT	CASSLTNQPQHF
TRBD2	.	TRBV9	17	TRBJ2-3	TGTGCCAGCAGCGATGGGACTAGCGGGAGGTTGACAGATACGCAGTATTTT	CASSDGTSGRLTDTQYF
.	.	TRBV30	17	TRBJ1-2	TGTGCCTGGAGTGTTACTTCCAGGAGGGCCATCCCCTATGGCTACACCTTC	CAWSVTSRRAIPYGYTF
.	.	TRBV30	15	TRBJ1-3	TGTGCCTGGAGTCAGATACAGGGAAGGAGAAACACCATATATTTT	CAWSQIQGRRNTIYF
TRBD1	.	TRBV4-3	15	TRBJ1-4	TGCGCCAGCAGCCATCGGACAGGGAGAGAAGAAAAACTGTTTTTT	CASSHRTGREEKLFF
.	.	TRBV6-5	13	TRBJ1-4	TGTGCCAGCAGTTACACACCGTGGCAGGGGCTGTTTTTT	CASSYTPWQGLFF
.	.	TRBV15	15	TRBJ2-3	TGTGCCACCAGCTTCCGGACTTCCAGCACAGATACGCAGTATTTT	CATSFRTSSTDTQYF
TRBD1	.	TRBV28	15	TRBJ1-2	TGTGCCAGCAGTTTACACCCGGGACAGGATTATCCCCACACCTTC	CASSLHPGQDYPHTF
.	.	TRBV15	13	TRBJ1-1	TGTGCCACCAGCAGAGATATGAACACTGAAGCTTTCTTT	CATSRDMNTEAFF
.	.	TRBV11-2	15	TRBJ1-5	TGTGCCAGCAGCTTAGGGTCAGGAACTTATCAGCCCCAGCATTTT	CASSLGSGTYQPQHF
.	.	TRBV27	14	TRBJ1-2	TGTGCCAGCAGCCAGAAGATCGCTAACTATGGCTACACCTTC	CASSQKIANYGYTF
.	once	TRBV4-1	17	TRBJ2-7	TGCGCCAGCAGCCAAGAAATTGCCGGGACACCGGAATACGAGCAGTACTTC	CASSQEIAGTPEYEQYF
.	.	TRBV11-2	13	TRBJ2-7	TGTGCCAGCACACTAGCACTCTTCTACGAGCAGTACTTC	CASTLALFYEQYF
.	.	TRBV19	16	TRBJ1-5	TGTGCCAGTACCCGAGGGAGGGGATTGAGCAATCAGCCCCAGCATTTT	CASTRGRGLSNQPQHF
TRBD2	.	TRBV6-5	15	TRBJ2-1	TGTGCCAGCAGTTTACTAGCGGGAGGGTACAATGAGCAGTTCTTC	CASSLLAGGYNEQFF
TRBD2	once	TRBV4-1	15	TRBJ2-7	TGCGCCAGCAGCCAACTAGCGGGAGGGCCCTACGAGCAGTACTTC	CASSQLAGGPYEQYF
TRBD2	once	TRBV5-1	15	TRBJ2-2	TGCGCCAGCAGCTTGAGTAGCGGGGATACCGGGGAGCTGTTTTTT	CASSLSSGDTGELFF
.	.	TRBV5-1	13	TRBJ2-7	TGCGCCAGCAGCTTGGAGTTCGGGTACGAGCAGTACTTC	CASSLEFGYEQYF
.	.	TRBV7-9	14	TRBJ2-7	TGTGCCAGCAGCTCCCCGTCTGTCCCCTACGAGCAGTACTTC	CASSSPSVPYEQYF
TRBD2	.	TRBV7-9	16	TRBJ2-5	TGTGCCAGCAGCAACAGACTAGCGGGAGTTGGGGAGACCCAGTACTTC	CASSNRLAGVGETQYF
.	.	TRBV19	15	TRBJ2-7	TGTGCCACCAGAGAGGAGGATAGCGCCTACTACGAGCAGTACTTC	CATREEDSAYYEQYF
TRBD1	.	TRBV7-9	13	TRBJ1-2	TGTGCCAGCAGCTATGGGACAGGCTATGGCTACACCTTC	CASSYGTGYGYTF
.	.	TRBV27	14	TRBJ2-2	TGTGCCAGCAGTCCCTGGCAGGCCACCGGGGAGCTGTTTTTT	CASSPWQATGELFF
.	.	TRBV27	15	TRBJ1-5	TGTGCCAGCAGTTTGGAGGGCCCCCCCAGTCAGCCCCAGCATTTT	CASSLEGPPSQPQHF
TRBD1	once	TRBV30	20	TRBJ1-2	TGTGCCTGGAGTGTATCTCGACAGGGGGCAACTCTCTCAGCAAATTATGGCTACACCTTC	CAWSVSRQGATLSANYGYTF
TRBD2	once	TRBV2	15	TRBJ2-1	TGTGCCAGCATTCGACTAGCGGGAGGGAGGGATGAGCAGTTCTTC	CASIRLAGGRDEQFF
.	.	TRBV6-5	16	TRBJ2-5	TGTGCCAGCAGTTACAATACAGGAGTCGGCCAAGAGACCCAGTACTTC	CASSYNTGVGQETQYF
TRBD2	once	TRBV7-2	19	TRBJ2-7	TGTGCCAGCAGCTTAGTGGGGTCCAGCACTAGCGGGAGCTCCTACGAGCAGTACTTC	CASSLVGSSTSGSSYEQYF
.	.	TRBV6-5	13	TRBJ2-1	TGTGCCAGCACCGAGACTCCATGGAATGAGCAGTTCTTC	CASTETPWNEQFF
.	.	TRBV27	15	TRBJ2-3	TGTGCCAGCAGTTTACTTACAGGGATGGGGGATACGCAGTATTTT	CASSLLTGMGDTQYF
TRBD1	.	TRBV30	14	TRBJ2-7	TGTGCCTGGAGTCGGGGACAGGGGATACACGAGCAGTACTTC	CAWSRGQGIHEQYF
.	.	TRBV27	14	TRBJ1-5	TGTGCCAGCAGTTTCAGGGACAACAATCAGCCCCAGCATTTT	CASSFRDNNQPQHF
.	.	TRBV2	13	TRBJ2-7	TGTGCCAGCGGATACCGGGGGACCTACGAGCAGTACTTC	CASGYRGTYEQYF
.	.	TRBV4-1	17	TRBJ2-1	TGCGCCAGCAGCCAAGGTCTATTCGGGCTAGCGCTCAATGAGCAGTTCTTC	CASSQGLFGLALNEQFF
.	once	TRBV6-6	13	TRBJ2-7	TGTGCCAGCAGTGGTCGGGACTCCTACGAGCAGTACTTC	CASSGRDSYEQYF
TRBD1	once	TRBV18	14	TRBJ1-1	TGTGCCAGCTCACAGGGACAGGGGAGCACTGAAGCTTTCTTT	CASSQGQGSTEAFF
.	.	TRBV4-3	15	TRBJ1-5	TGCGCCAGCAGCCCTGAGATGTGGTCTAATCAGCCCCAGCATTTT	CASSPEMWSNQPQHF
.	.	TRBV4-2	15	TRBJ2-7	TGTGCCAGCAGCCAAGGACAGCAGTATTCCTACGAGCAGTACTTC	CASSQGQQYSYEQYF
.	.	TRBV5-1	13	TRBJ1-1	TGCGCCAGCAGCTTTGGAGAGGGGGTAGAAGCTTTCTTT	CASSFGEGVEAFF
TRBD2	once	TRBV6-1	17	TRBJ2-1	TGTGCCAGCAGTGAGGGGGGACTAGCGGGAGCCTACAATGAGCAGTTCTTC	CASSEGGLAGAYNEQFF
.	.	TRBV7-8	15	TRBJ2-7	TGTGCCAGCACCCCAGGGCGAGTAGCACCCTACGAGCAGTACTTC	CASTPGRVAPYEQYF
.	.	TRBV5-1	15	TRBJ2-7	TGCGCCAGCAGCAAAGGGGTTCTAAACTCCTACGAGCAGTACTTC	CASSKGVLNSYEQYF
.	once	TRBV6-1	14	TRBJ2-7	TGTGCCAGCAGTGAAGTACAGGGCCACTACGAGCAGTACTTC	CASSEVQGHYEQYF
.	.	TRBV11-1	13	TRBJ2-5	TGTGCCAGCAGCTTATACAGGGAAGGCACCCAGTACTTC	CASSLYREGTQYF
.	few	TRBV21-1	14	TRBJ1-1	TGTGCCAGCGGATCCTTTGACAGGGGAGGGCGGGCTTTCTTT	CASGSFDRGGRAFF
.	.	TRBV5-1	12	TRBJ2-1	TGCGCCAGCAGCTATAGTTACAATGAGCAGTTCTTC	CASSYSYNEQFF
TRBD2	.	TRBV18	15	TRBJ2-3	TGTGCCAGCTCAAGGGCGGGAGGACACACAGATACGCAGTATTTT	CASSRAGGHTDTQYF
TRBD1	.	TRBV6-1	12	TRBJ2-7	TGTGCCAGCAGTATATCAGGGGGCGAGCAGTACTTC	CASSISGGEQYF
.	.	TRBV5-6	16	TRBJ1-5	TGTGCCAGCAGCTCCCAGACAGGCCTTAGGGATCAGCCCCAGCATTTT	CASSSQTGLRDQPQHF
.	.	TRBV6-5	12	TRBJ1-1	TGTGTTACCTGCGCCATGAACACTGAAGCTTTCTTT	CVTCAMNTEAFF
TRBD2	.	TRBV5-4	15	TRBJ2-7	TGTGCCAGCAGCTTGATGGCTAGCGGGCCATACGAGCAGTACTTC	CASSLMASGPYEQYF
TRBD1	.	TRBV19	17	TRBJ1-2	TGTGCCAGTAGTGTTCTAATCCGGGACAGGGACGTCTATGGCTACACCTTC	CASSVLIRDRDVYGYTF
.	.	TRBV7-3	15	TRBJ2-1	TGTGCCAGCAGCTTAAGTATAGTTGGGGAGGATGAGCAGTTCTTC	CASSLSIVGEDEQFF
TRBD2	.	TRBV5-4	16	TRBJ2-5	TGTGCCAGCAGCTTGGTAGGACTAGCGGGCCAAGAGACCCAGTACTTC	CASSLVGLAGQETQYF